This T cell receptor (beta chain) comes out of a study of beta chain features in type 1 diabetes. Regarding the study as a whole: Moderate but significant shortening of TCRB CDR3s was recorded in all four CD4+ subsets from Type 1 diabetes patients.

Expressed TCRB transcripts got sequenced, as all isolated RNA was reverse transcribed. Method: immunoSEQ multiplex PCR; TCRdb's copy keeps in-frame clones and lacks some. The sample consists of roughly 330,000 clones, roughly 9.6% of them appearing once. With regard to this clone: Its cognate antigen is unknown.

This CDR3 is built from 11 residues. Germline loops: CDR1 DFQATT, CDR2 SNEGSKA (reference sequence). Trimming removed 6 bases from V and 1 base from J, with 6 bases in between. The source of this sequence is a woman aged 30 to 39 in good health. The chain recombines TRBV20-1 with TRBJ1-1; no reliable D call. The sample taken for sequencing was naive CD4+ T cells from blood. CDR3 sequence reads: CSAPSNTEAFF. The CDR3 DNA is TGCAGTGCCCCCTCGAACACTGAAGCTTTCTTT.